This record concerns one TCR beta chain sequence. Its antigen is not identified. Time point in this sample: cycle 4 day 1 (C4D1), after more than five weeks of nivolumab. Each of the patients experienced relapse following autologous stem cell transplantation, and their brentuximab vedotin exposure differed. These data belong to a study of PD-1 blockade in classical Hodgkin lymphoma. Study observations and caveats: Prior to therapy, complete responders displayed diversity much like that of newly diagnosed patients.

CDR3 size: 15 residues. Germline values: CDR1 SGHAT, CDR2 FQDESV (reference sequence). Trimming shortened V by 6 bases and J by 2 bases, and 14 bases separated the two germline ends. This table comes from immunoSEQ multiplex PCR, and its TCRdb copy is limited to in-frame clones, with some not included. The table shows 26,000 or so clones, with about 72% occurring only once. The sample in question was peripheral blood mononuclear cells (PBMCs), obtained before the fourth cycle of nivolumab. The sequence was obtained from a human donor with classical Hodgkin lymphoma. The chain couples TRBV11-1 to TRBJ2-1, with a tentative D call TRBD1 (6 bases). The CDR3 region has the DNA TGTGCCAGCAGTTTCGACAGGATTACCTACAATGAGCAGTTCTTC. This sequence encodes CASSFDRITYNEQFF.